Below, 9 T cell receptor beta chains from the same sample are listed, as sequenced in a study of blood T cell repertoires in COVID-19. The data were produced by immunoSEQ multiplex PCR, yet TCRdb's version contains in-frame clones alone and is incomplete. The table shows around 84,000 clones, with more than 75% occurring only once. Input material: peripheral blood. The receptors originated from a man older than 75 with active or convalescent COVID-19.

This sequence joins TRBV10-2 and TRBJ1-2; no firm D call. Trimming left V 3 bases short and J 4 bases short, with 15 bases between. CDR3 length: 15 residues. Germline V gene sequence: CDR1 WSHSY, CDR2 SAAADI. CDR3 sequence (DNA): TGCGCCAGCAGTGATTTCTCGACGGGTCGCTATGGCTACACCTTC. Translated: CASSDFSTGRYGYTF.

The J gene is TRBJ2-1, the V gene TRBV7-9; 10 bases are shared with TRBD2. Trimming took 0 bases from V and 6 from J; bases not matched to a gene: 2. The CDR3 totals 15 residues. In germline, CDR1 is SEHNR, CDR2 FQNEAQ (reference sequence). The CDR3 is CASSLASGGTNEQFF. DNA for the CDR3: TGTGCCAGCAGCTTAGCTAGCGGGGGGACCAATGAGCAGTTCTTC.

The chain employs TRBV11-2 and TRBJ2-1; 9 bases align to TRBD2. This CDR3 contains 15 residues. Germline V gene lookup returns CDR1 SGHAT and CDR2 FQNNGV. Unmatched junction bases numbered 3, after V lost 5 bases and J lost 1 base. The CDR3 DNA reads TGTGCCAGCAGCCGCCTAGCGGGGTCCTACAATGAGCAGTTCTTC. Its translation is CASSRLAGSYNEQFF.

The chain employs TRBV12-2 and TRBJ1-3. TRBV12-2 is assigned pseudogene status. This CDR3 region has 18 residues. The CDR3 reads CASRLAWLPGDFGNTIYF. Written as DNA, the CDR3 is TGTGCAAGTCGCTTAGCGTGGTTACCGGGAGATTTTGGAAACACCATATATTTT.

This clone has a handful of counts. The chain has TRBV5-5 and TRBJ1-5; D gene ambiguous. Trimming removed 2 bases from V and 7 bases from J, with 13 bases in between. CDR1 and CDR2 from the germline V gene are SGHKS and YYEKEE (reference sequence). The CDR3 is 14 amino acids. The CDR3 spells CASSLFGEAQPQHF. The CDR3 coding sequence is TGTGCCAGCAGCTTATTCGGGGAGGCACAGCCCCAGCATTTT.

This rearrangement joins TRBV7-9 to TRBJ2-5; D possibly corresponds to TRBD2 (6 bases). V was trimmed by 5 bases and J by 1 base, leaving 14 bases between them. Germline values: CDR1 SEHNR, CDR2 FQNEAQ (reference sequence). This CDR3 has 15 residues. CDR3 sequence: CASSHYGGRQETQYF. CDR3 nucleotides: TGTGCCAGCAGCCATTACGGAGGGCGCCAAGAGACCCAGTACTTC. Full variable domain (rest looked up from reference TRBV7-9 and TRBJ2-5): DTGVSQNPRHKITKRGQNVTFRCDPISEHNRLYWYRQTLGQGPEFLTYFQNEAQLEKSRLLSDRFSAERPKGSFSTLEIQRTEQGDSAMYLCASSHYGGRQETQYFGPGTRLLVL.

This clone was recorded only once. The rearrangement joins TRBV19 to TRBJ2-2, with 11 bases matching TRBD2. The CDR3 has 15 amino acids. Germline V gives CDR1 LNHDA, CDR2 SQIVND (reference sequence). V gave up 3 bases and J gave up 9 bases; unmatched junction bases: 6. The CDR3 spells CASSITSGSRWELFF. CDR3 nucleotide sequence: TGTGCCAGTAGTATCACTAGCGGGAGCAGGTGGGAGCTGTTTTTT.

This clone was counted a single time. The V call is TRBV28, the J call TRBJ1-6; no clear D gene. Trimming took off 4 bases at V and 6 bases at J, with 10 bases between the two ends. The CDR3 has 14 amino acids. The germline gives CDR1 MDHEN, CDR2 SYDVKM. The DNA of the CDR3 is TGTGCCAGCAGTTCCGGGATAAGTAATTCACCCCTCCACTTT. The encoded protein is CASSSGISNSPLHF.

CDR3 coding DNA: TGTGCCAGCAGCAAAGGGGTGGGCGAGACCCAGTACTTC. Translation: CASSKGVGETQYF. The J gene is TRBJ2-5, the V gene TRBV21-1; the table's D gene call, TRBD1, was not cross checked with the DNA. TRBV21-1 is marked as a pseudogene. CDR3 size: 13 residues.